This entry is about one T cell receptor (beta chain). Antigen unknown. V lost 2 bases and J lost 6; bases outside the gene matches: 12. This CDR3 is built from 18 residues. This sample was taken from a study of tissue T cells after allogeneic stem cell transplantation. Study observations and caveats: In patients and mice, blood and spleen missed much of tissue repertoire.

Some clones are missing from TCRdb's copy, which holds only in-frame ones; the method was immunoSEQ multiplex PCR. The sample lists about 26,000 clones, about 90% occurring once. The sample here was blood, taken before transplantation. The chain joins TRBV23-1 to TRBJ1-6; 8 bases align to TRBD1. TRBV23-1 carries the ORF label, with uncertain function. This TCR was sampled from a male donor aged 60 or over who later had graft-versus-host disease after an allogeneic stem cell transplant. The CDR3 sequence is CASSQRVRDRSPNSPLHF. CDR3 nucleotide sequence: TGCGCCAGCAGTCAACGCGTTAGGGACAGGAGTCCTAATTCACCCCTCCACTTT.